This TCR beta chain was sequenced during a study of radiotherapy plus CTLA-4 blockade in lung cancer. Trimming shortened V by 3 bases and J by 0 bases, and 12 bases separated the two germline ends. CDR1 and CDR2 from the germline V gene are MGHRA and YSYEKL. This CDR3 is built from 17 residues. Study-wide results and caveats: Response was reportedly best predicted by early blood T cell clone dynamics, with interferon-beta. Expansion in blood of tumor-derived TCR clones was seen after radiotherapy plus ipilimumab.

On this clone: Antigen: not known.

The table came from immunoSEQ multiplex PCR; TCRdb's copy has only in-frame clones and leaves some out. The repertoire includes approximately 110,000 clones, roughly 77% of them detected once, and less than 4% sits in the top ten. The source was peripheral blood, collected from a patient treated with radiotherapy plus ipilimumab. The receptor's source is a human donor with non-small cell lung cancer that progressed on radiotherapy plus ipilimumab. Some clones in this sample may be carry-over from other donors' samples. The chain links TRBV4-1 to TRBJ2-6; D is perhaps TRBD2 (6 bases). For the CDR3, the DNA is TGCGCCAGCAGCCAGATACAGGACTACTCTGGGGCCAACGTCCTGACTTTC. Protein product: CASSQIQDYSGANVLTF.